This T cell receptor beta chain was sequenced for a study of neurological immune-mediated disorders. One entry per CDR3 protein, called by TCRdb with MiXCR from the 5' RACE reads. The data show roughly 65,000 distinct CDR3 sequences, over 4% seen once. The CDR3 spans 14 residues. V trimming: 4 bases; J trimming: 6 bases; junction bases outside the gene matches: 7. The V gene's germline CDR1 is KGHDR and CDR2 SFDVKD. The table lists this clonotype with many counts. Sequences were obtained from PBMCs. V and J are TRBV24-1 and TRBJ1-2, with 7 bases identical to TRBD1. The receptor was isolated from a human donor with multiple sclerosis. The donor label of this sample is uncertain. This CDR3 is CATSDSRQGNGYTF. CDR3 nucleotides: TGTGCCACCAGTGACTCTCGACAGGGAAATGGCTACACCTTC.